This TCR beta chain was sequenced in a study of blood T cell repertoires in COVID-19. Study details: Sources were T cells, B-cell-depleted T cells, or PBMCs; the material itself was cDNA or gDNA.

From germline, CDR1 is LGHDT and CDR2 YNNKEL (reference sequence). V was clipped by 4 bases and J by 4 bases, with 20 bases between them. CDR3 length: 17 amino acids. In the original workflow: Estimation of nucleated cell counts relied on the amplification of reference gene primers. The repertoire was sequenced with immunoSEQ multiplex PCR; TCRdb's copy has only in-frame clones and lacks some. D and trimming come from the DNA, and the V and J calls and clone size come from that table. This sample carries about 79,000 clones, more than 85% of them seen once, and the ten largest clones take roughly 13%.

This chain joins TRBV3-1 (or the pseudogene TRBV3-2) and TRBJ2-1, with TRBD2 as a possible D gene (6 bases). This clonotype was obtained from a man in his sixties or seventies with active or convalescent COVID-19. The source material was peripheral blood. The CDR3 here is CASSLGTARSLYNEQFF. CDR3 coding DNA: TGTGCCAGCAGCCTCGGGACTGCGCGCTCGCTTTACAATGAGCAGTTCTTC.